The rows below give T cell receptor beta chains drawn from one sample of a study of T cell responses to AZD1222 COVID-19 vaccine. Assay used: immunoSEQ multiplex PCR; TCRdb lists only in-frame clones, some missing. The data show about 39,000 clones, roughly 88% seen once. This sample comprised peripheral blood, obtained 28 days after the second AZD1222 dose. The origin of the receptors is an adult who received the AZD1222 COVID-19 vaccine. CDR3s include the opening cysteine and the closing phenylalanine or tryptophan. D genes are given only for firm matches.

CDR3	D	length	J	V
CASSPIAGSYEQYF	TRBD2	14	TRBJ2-7	TRBV18
CASSPGPQRADTQYF	.	15	TRBJ2-3	TRBV7-6
CATSDGKRAQETQYF	.	15	TRBJ2-5	TRBV24-1
CAISGVAPYEQYF	.	13	TRBJ2-7	TRBV10-3
CASSGGRGHGSYEQYF	.	16	TRBJ2-7	TRBV21-1
CSVGGTSGNSEQFF	TRBD2	14	TRBJ2-1	TRBV29-1
CASSVTSGYEQYF	TRBD2	13	TRBJ2-7	TRBV19
CASSSGELVRSEQYF	.	15	TRBJ2-7	TRBV21-1
CSVGERTQYF	.	10	TRBJ2-5	TRBV29-1
CASSLSDTGYEQFF	.	14	TRBJ2-1	TRBV27
CASSQLRQGVPKETQYF	TRBD1	17	TRBJ2-5	TRBV14
CASRLAGANQETQYF	.	15	TRBJ2-5	TRBV12-2
CASSSRERTQYF	.	12	TRBJ2-3	TRBV12-3/TRBV12-4
CASSPRFERQPYGYTF	.	16	TRBJ1-2	TRBV7-2
CASKGLTATDYGYTF	.	15	TRBJ1-2	TRBV27
CASSRRGEDEQYF	.	13	TRBJ2-7	TRBV3-1/TRBV3-2
CASSLGYTGELFF	.	13	TRBJ2-2	TRBV28
CASSPAPYGYTF	.	12	TRBJ1-2	TRBV16
CASSLARQGGPNEKLFF	.	17	TRBJ1-4	TRBV7-2
CASSPGGLNQPQHF	TRBD1	14	TRBJ1-5	TRBV9
CASSSLNRDNSPLHF	.	15	TRBJ1-6	TRBV27
CASSLDADTQYF	.	12	TRBJ2-3	TRBV7-2
CASSLHAGGLEDTQYF	TRBD2	16	TRBJ2-3	TRBV11-3
CASSQVLQVNTGELFF	.	16	TRBJ2-2	TRBV4-2
CASSHGLAGMWSTEELFF	TRBD2	18	TRBJ2-2	TRBV5-1
CASSEEGTGFSYEQYF	TRBD1	16	TRBJ2-7	TRBV6-1
CASSIDVGDYGYTF	.	14	TRBJ1-2	TRBV19
CATGTFYNEQFF	.	12	TRBJ2-1	TRBV18
CASSRQAPRNTGELFF	.	16	TRBJ2-2	TRBV7-9
CASSPGQGSNQPQHF	TRBD1	15	TRBJ1-5	TRBV9
CVSSEAWRGRELFF	.	14	TRBJ2-2	TRBV6-1
CASSLRAAKNIQYF	.	14	TRBJ2-4	TRBV13
CATSRDGGYGPMNTEAFF	.	18	TRBJ1-1	TRBV15
CASSRTGGLTEAFF	TRBD1	14	TRBJ1-1	TRBV6-2/TRBV6-3
CASSLNRDTGELFF	.	14	TRBJ2-2	TRBV5-1
CASSVDGNTGELFF	.	14	TRBJ2-2	TRBV6-4
CSASTDPRKQFF	.	12	TRBJ2-1	TRBV20-1
CASSQIAGLYEQYF	TRBD2	14	TRBJ2-7	TRBV3-1/TRBV3-2
CASSQDPQGATEGEKLFF	TRBD1	18	TRBJ1-4	TRBV4-3
CASSGEVGLPQYF	TRBD2	13	TRBJ2-5	TRBV7-9
CASPTGNTIYF	.	11	TRBJ1-3	TRBV21-1
CASSPVGLAGGIPTQQYF	TRBD2	18	TRBJ2-7	TRBV18